Here is one T cell receptor beta chain with its context. TCR beta CDR3 regions were amplified from RNA. HTBI primers were employed in a first-round RT-PCR of the TCR CDR3. TCRdb reprocessed the multiplex PCR reads via MiXCR and lists one record per CDR3 protein. The table has around 350,000 distinct CDR3 sequences, around 15% seen once. The data belong to a study of T cells in Graves' hyperthyroidism and ophthalmopathy. This clonotype originated in a woman in her 30s with Graves' ophthalmopathy. Specimen: blood.

CDR3 nucleotides: TGCGCCAGCATCGGGTCTAGACAAGAGACCCAGTACTTC. Amino acids: CASIGSRQETQYF. The chain links TRBV10-2 to TRBJ2-5; no definite D call. Trimming took 7 bases from V and 2 from J, leaving 11 bases between them. There are 13 residues in the CDR3. Germline CDR1 reads WSHSY; CDR2 reads SAAADI.